This T cell receptor beta chain originates from a study of memory CD4+ T cells and cytomegalovirus serostatus. Looking at the study overall: This sample comes from healthy Belgian adults, eight to ten CMV seropositive, around 26 seronegative.

Source study methods: After removing out-of-frame reads, around 2,000,000 distinct TCRbeta sequences remained. Generated by immunoSEQ multiplex PCR, the TCRdb table keeps only in-frame clones and is missing some. That table furnishes V, J and clone size, whereas the DNA furnished D and trimming. The sample consists of about 56,000 clones, roughly 82% of them appearing once. Regarding this clone: What it binds is not known.

The sort gate was single viable CD3+CD4+CD8-CD45RO+ cells for memory CD4+ T cells. CMV serostatus came from serum IgG against pp150, pp28, p38, p52. CDR1 and CDR2 (germline): LNHDA, SQIVND (reference sequence). This CDR3 is 16 amino acids long. Trimming cost V 6 bases and J 1 base; bases outside gene matches: 11. Notes on the study in general: CMV serostatus prediction reached median AUC approximately 0.96, or 0.89 with US-trained model.

The receptor's source is an adult in good health and CMV-seronegative. Sequencing was carried out using memory CD4+ T cells from blood. The chain joins TRBV19 to TRBJ1-1; TRBD1 agrees at 7 bases. CDR3 amino acids: CASRTRQGGENTEAFF. The CDR3 DNA reads TGTGCCAGTAGGACTCGACAGGGCGGTGAGAACACTGAAGCTTTCTTT.